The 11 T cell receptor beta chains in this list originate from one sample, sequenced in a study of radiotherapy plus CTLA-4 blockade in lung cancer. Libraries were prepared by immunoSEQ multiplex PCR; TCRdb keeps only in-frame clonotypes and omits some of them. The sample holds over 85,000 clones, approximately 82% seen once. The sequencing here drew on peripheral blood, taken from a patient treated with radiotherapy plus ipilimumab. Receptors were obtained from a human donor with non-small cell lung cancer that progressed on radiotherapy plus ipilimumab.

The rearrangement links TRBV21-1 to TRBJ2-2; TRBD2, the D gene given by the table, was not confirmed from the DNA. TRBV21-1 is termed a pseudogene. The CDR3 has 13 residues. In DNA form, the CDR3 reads TGTGCCAGGACTAGCCGATACACCGGGGAGCTGTTTTTT. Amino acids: CARTSRYTGELFF.

The CDR3 DNA is TGTGCCAGCAGTGAAGTGGGACAGGTGAACACTGAAGCTTTCTTT. Translated, it gives CASSEVGQVNTEAFF. V usage is TRBV2 and J usage is TRBJ1-1; 8 positions match TRBD1. After removal of 1 base from V and 0 bases from J, the junction contained 1 base not matched to a gene. This CDR3 region has 15 residues. Germline assignment: CDR1 SNHLY and CDR2 FYNNEI.

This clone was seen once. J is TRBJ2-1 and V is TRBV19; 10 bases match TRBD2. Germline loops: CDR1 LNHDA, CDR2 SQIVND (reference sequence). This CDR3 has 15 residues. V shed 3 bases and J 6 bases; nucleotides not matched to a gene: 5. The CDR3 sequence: CASSMPGLASNEQFF. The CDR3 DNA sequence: TGTGCCAGTAGTATGCCGGGACTAGCGAGCAATGAGCAGTTCTTC.

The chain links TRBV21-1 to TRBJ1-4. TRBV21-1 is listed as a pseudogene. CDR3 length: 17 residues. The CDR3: CASSKWDSVATNEKLFF. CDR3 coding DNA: TGTGCCAGCAGCAAGTGGGACTCTGTTGCAACTAATGAAAAACTGTTTTTT.

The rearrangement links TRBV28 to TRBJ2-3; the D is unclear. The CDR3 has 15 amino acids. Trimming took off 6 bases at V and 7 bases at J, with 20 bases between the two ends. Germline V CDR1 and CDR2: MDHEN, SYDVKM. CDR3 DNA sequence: TGTGCCAGCAGAATCCGGCTAATGGGATCGAATACGCAGTATTTT. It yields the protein CASRIRLMGSNTQYF.

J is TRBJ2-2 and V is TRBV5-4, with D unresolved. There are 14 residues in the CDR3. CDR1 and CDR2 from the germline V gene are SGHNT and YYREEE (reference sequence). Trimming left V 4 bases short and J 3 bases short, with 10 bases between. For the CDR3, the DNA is TGTGCCAGCAGCCCCTCAAGCCACACCGGGGAGCTGTTTTTT. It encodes CASSPSSHTGELFF. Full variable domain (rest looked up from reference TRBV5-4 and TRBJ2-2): ETGVTQSPTHLIKTRGQQVTLRCSSQSGHNTVSWYQQALGQGPQFIFQYYREEENGRGNFPPRFSGLQFPNYSSELNVNALELDDSALYLCASSPSSHTGELFFGEGSRLTVL.

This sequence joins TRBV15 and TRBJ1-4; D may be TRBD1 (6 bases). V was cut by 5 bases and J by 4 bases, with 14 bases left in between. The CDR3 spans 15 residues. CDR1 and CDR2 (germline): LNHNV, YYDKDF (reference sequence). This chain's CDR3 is CATSSRAGDNEKLFF. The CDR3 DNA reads TGTGCCACCAGCTCTCGGGCAGGGGATAATGAAAAACTGTTTTTT.

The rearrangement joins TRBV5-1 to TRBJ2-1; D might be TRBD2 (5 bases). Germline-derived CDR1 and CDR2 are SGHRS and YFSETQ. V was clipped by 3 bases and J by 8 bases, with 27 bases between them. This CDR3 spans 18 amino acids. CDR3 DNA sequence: TGCGCCAGCAGCTACGAAGACGATACTAGGTGGGGATTTGATGAGCAGTTCTTC. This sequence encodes CASSYEDDTRWGFDEQFF.

The CDR3 here is CASSVSTRTDTQYF. DNA for the CDR3: TGTGCCAGCAGCGTGTCAACTCGAACAGATACGCAGTATTTT. The chain has TRBV9 and TRBJ2-3, with D uncertain. CDR1 is SGDLS and CDR2 is YYNGEE in the germline V gene. The CDR3 is 14 amino acids. The ends were cut back, 2 bases at V and 3 bases at J, with 10 bases in the middle.

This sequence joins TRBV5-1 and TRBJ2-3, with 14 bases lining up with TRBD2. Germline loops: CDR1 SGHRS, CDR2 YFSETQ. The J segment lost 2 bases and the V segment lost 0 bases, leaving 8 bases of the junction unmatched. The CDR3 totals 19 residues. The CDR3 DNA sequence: TGCGCCAGCAGCTTGGCGGGACTAGCGGGAGCGGGTTACACAGATACGCAGTATTTT. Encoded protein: CASSLAGLAGAGYTDTQYF.

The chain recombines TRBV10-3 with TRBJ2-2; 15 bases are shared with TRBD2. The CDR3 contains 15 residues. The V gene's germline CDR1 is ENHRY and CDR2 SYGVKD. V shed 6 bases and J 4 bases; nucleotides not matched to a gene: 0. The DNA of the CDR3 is TGTGCCATCAGGGGACTAGCGGGAGGCACCGGGGAGCTGTTTTTT. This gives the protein CAIRGLAGGTGELFF.